These T cell receptor beta chains were read from a single sample in a study of shared clonotypes between healthy human individuals. Measured with immunoSEQ multiplex PCR; TCRdb has only the in-frame clones, and not every one. The sample records 2 million to 2.5 million clones, approximately 95% being singletons. The sequenced sample was naive CD8+ T cells sorted from blood. These receptors were taken from a man aged 18 to 29 in good health. Each CDR3 is given with its conserved first and last residue. The order of the fields is J gene, V gene, clone size, CDR3 protein. Rows give clone size only sometimes, using once, few, many, or a class for an expanded clone.

TRBJ1-2,TRBV4-3,few,CASSQGQGYGYTF
TRBJ2-7,TRBV27,-,CASSLSAGAEHPYEQYF
TRBJ2-1,TRBV27,-,CASSPRKLSSDDNEQFF
TRBJ2-2,TRBV27,-,CASSLYEGTGELFF
TRBJ2-4,TRBV4-1,-,CASSQQIAKNIQYF
TRBJ2-7,TRBV28,-,CASDREFGEQYF
TRBJ2-1,TRBV10-3,-,CAISQGDEQFF
TRBJ2-7,TRBV13,-,CASSLLAGGLEQYF
TRBJ1-2,TRBV6-5,-,CASSYSTGVKVGYTF
TRBJ2-6,TRBV19,-,CASTWDSGANVLTF
TRBJ2-2,TRBV4-3,-,CASSQEWVGQTNTGELFF
TRBJ2-1,TRBV4-3,once,CASSQAEAESSYNEQFF
TRBJ2-5,TRBV7-9,-,CASSPGSRETQYF
TRBJ1-1,TRBV4-1,-,CASSPLGAETEAFF
TRBJ2-3,TRBV11-1,-,CASSPRLGSTDTQYF
TRBJ2-7,TRBV4-1,-,CASSQEKRGGDEQYF
TRBJ2-1,TRBV11-2,-,CASSFGLEYEQFF
TRBJ1-2,TRBV2,-,CASSAGDEIGYTF
TRBJ2-3,TRBV29-1,once,CSVEEWGDRTTDTQYF
TRBJ1-1,TRBV9,-,CASSVVTGGTEAFF
TRBJ2-1,TRBV27,-,CASSLLDRVVNEQFF
TRBJ2-7,TRBV5-1,-,CASHNLDSLEQYF
TRBJ2-3,TRBV2,once,CASSAGQGTDTQYF
TRBJ2-7,TRBV28,-,CASSLRTVYEQYF
TRBJ1-5,TRBV4-3,-,CASSQDRGISNQPQHF
TRBJ1-2,TRBV29-1,-,CSVEERGGPYGYTF
TRBJ1-5,TRBV27,once,CASSFRQYNQPQHF
TRBJ2-6,TRBV27,-,CASSPTGSGANVLTF
TRBJ2-5,TRBV28,-,CASRHRPPQETQYF
TRBJ2-6,TRBV27,-,CASTERSNPWANVLTF
TRBJ1-6,TRBV4-3,once,CASSQDSLGGNGSPLHF
TRBJ1-2,TRBV2,-,CASSLDSEGYTF
TRBJ2-1,TRBV11-3,-,CASSLGTIDEQFF
TRBJ1-1,TRBV27,-,CASSFGGLSTEAFF
TRBJ1-1,TRBV4-1,-,CASSQVGSADSEAFF
TRBJ2-1,TRBV13,-,CASSFLDLDEQFF
TRBJ2-4,TRBV30,-,CAWRIGVGAKNIQYF
TRBJ2-1,TRBV1,-,CTSSWGGREWNEQFF
TRBJ2-7,TRBV5-1,-,CASSFPGQGSYEQYF
TRBJ2-7,TRBV7-8,-,CASSLALGGAPYEQYF
TRBJ2-7,TRBV6-1,-,CASSEIGQRIDEQYF
TRBJ1-6,TRBV27,-,CASSFVVGGSSYNSPLHF
TRBJ1-2,TRBV9,-,CASSVSDRGLGYTF
TRBJ2-7,TRBV2,-,CASSGEATSGSYEQYF
TRBJ2-3,TRBV19,-,CASSIQGDGTDTQYF
TRBJ2-1,TRBV27,-,CASGTDNNEQFF
TRBJ1-1,TRBV21-1,-,CASGNLPGQGHKAFF
TRBJ2-7,TRBV19,once,CASSIRGSSYEQYF
TRBJ2-6,TRBV6-1,-,CASSGGREQSRANVLTF
TRBJ2-5,TRBV7-9,-,CASSPQAGGETQYF
TRBJ2-3,TRBV10-3,-,CAIAPGSDTQYF
TRBJ2-1,TRBV7-9,-,CASSNSGTGENEQFF
TRBJ1-5,TRBV9,-,CASSVAGDQPQHF
TRBJ1-2,TRBV11-2,-,CASSLDSGIGYTF
TRBJ1-5,TRBV6-4,-,CASSDSKQLNSNQPQHF
TRBJ2-3,TRBV13,-,CASLLRRAGTDTQYF
TRBJ2-1,TRBV7-9,-,CASSGPQVDNEQFF